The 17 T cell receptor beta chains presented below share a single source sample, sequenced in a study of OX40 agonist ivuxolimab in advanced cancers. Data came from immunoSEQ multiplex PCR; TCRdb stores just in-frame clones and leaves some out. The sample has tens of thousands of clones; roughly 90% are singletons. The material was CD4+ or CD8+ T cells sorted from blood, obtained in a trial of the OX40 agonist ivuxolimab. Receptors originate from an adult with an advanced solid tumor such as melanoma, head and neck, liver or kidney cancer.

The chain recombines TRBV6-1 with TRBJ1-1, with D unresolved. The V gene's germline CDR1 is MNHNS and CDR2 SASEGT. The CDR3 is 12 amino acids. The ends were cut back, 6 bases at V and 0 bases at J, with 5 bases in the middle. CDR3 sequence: CASRFLNTEAFF. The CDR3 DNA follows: TGTGCCAGCAGGTTCCTGAACACTGAAGCTTTCTTT.

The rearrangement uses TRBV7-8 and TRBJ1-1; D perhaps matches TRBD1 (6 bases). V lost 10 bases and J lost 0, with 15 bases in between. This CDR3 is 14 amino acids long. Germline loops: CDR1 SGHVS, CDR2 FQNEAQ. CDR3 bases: TGTGCCACCAAGCCAGGGGCGATGAACACTGAAGCTTTCTTT. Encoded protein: CATKPGAMNTEAFF.

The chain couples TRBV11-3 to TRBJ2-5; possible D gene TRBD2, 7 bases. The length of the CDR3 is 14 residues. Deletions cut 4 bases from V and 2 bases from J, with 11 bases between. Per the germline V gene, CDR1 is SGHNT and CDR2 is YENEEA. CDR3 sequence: CASSWGGSQETQYF. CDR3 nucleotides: TGTGCCAGCAGCTGGGGGGGCAGTCAAGAGACCCAGTACTTC. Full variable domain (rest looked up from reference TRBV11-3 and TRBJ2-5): EAGVVQSPRYKIIEKKQPVAFWCNPISGHNTLYWYLQNLGQGPELLIRYENEEAVDDSQLPKDRFSAERLKGVDSTLKIQPAELGDSAVYLCASSWGGSQETQYFGPGTRLLVL.

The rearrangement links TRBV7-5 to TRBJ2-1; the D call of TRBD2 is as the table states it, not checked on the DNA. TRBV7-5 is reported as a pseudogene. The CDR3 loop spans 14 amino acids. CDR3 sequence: CVRGLAGGPGEQFF. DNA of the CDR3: TGTGTCAGAGGCCTCGCGGGGGGGCCCGGTGAGCAGTTCTTC.

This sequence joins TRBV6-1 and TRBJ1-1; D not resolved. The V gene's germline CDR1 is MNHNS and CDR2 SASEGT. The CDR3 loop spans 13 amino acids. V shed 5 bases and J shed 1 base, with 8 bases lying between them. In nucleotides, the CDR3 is TGTGCCAGCAGTAATCGACAGAACACTGAAGCTTTCTTT. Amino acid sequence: CASSNRQNTEAFF.

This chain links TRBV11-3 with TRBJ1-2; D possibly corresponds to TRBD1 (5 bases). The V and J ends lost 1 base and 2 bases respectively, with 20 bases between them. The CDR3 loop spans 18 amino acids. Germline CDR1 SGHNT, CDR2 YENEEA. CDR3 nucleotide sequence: TGTGCCAGCAGCTTAGGCCCCCGCGAGGGGCTGGTGAACTATGGCTACACCTTC. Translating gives CASSLGPREGLVNYGYTF.

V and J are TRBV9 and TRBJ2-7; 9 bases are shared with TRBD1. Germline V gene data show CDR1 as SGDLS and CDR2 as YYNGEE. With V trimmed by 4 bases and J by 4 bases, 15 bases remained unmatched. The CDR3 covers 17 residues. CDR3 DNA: TGTGCCAGCAGCCTTATGAACGGGACAGGGTTAAGATACGAGCAGTACTTC. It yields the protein CASSLMNGTGLRYEQYF.

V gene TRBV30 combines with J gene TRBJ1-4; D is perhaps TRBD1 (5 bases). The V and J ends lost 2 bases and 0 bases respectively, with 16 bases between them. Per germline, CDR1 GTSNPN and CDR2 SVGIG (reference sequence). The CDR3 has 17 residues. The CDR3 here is CAWSLGGAAATNEKLFF. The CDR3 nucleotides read TGTGCCTGGAGTTTGGGGGGAGCAGCTGCAACTAATGAAAAACTGTTTTTT.

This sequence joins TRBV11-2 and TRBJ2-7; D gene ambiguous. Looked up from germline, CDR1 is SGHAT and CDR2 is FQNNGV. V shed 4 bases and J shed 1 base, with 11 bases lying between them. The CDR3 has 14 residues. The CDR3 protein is CASSSFFESYEQYF. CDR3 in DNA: TGTGCCAGCAGCTCCTTCTTTGAATCCTACGAGCAGTACTTC.

The CDR3 here is CASSGTEAFF. The CDR3 DNA reads as TGTGCCAGCAGTGGGACTGAAGCTTTCTTT. The chain recombines TRBV25-1 with TRBJ1-1; D gene uncertain. The ends were cut back, 4 bases at V and 5 bases at J, with 2 bases in the middle. The CDR3 totals 10 residues. The germline CDR1 and CDR2 sequences are MGHDK and SYGVNS.

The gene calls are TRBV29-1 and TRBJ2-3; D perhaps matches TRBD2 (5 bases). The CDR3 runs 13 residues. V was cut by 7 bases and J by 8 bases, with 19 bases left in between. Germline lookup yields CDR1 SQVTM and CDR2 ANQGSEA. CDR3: CSGRVAAGGTQYF. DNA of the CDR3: TGCAGCGGACGGGTCGCGGCGGGTGGTACGCAGTATTTT.

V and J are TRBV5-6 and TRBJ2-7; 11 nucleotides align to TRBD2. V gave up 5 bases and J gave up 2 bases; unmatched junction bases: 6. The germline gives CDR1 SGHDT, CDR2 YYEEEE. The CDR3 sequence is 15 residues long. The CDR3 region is CASSTLAGGAYEQYF. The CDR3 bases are TGTGCCAGCAGTACTTTAGCGGGGGGGGCCTACGAGCAGTACTTC.

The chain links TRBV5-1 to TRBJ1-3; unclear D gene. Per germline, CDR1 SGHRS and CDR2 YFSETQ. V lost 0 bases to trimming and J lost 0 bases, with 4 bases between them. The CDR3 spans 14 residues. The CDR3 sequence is CASSLDTSGNTIYF. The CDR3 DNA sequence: TGCGCCAGCAGCTTGGACACCTCTGGAAACACCATATATTTT. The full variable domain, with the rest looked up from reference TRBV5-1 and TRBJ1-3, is KAGVTQTPRYLIKTRGQQVTLSCSPISGHRSVSWYQQTPGQGLQFLFEYFSETQRNKGNFPGRFSGRQFSNSRSEMNVSTLELGDSALYLCASSLDTSGNTIYFGEGSWLTVV.

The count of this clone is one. CDR3 DNA: TGTGCCAGCTCAACTAGTGAGACCCAGTACTTC. Translated, it gives CASSTSETQYF. The V gene is TRBV18, the J gene TRBJ2-5; weak D call: TRBD2 (5 bases). The CDR3 is made up of 11 amino acids. The germline V and J ends were trimmed by 5 bases and 5 bases, with 6 bases remaining between them. CDR1 is KGHSH and CDR2 is LQKENI in the germline V gene.

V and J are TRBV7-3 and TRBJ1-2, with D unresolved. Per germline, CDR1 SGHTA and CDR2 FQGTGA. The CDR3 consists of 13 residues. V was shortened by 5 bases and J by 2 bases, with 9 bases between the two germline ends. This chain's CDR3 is CASSPTVNYGYTF. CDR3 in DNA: TGTGCCAGCAGCCCTACAGTAAACTATGGCTACACCTTC.

The CDR3 nucleotides read TGTGCCAGCAGCTTAAATACCGGGACTAGTGGTGATACGCAGTATTTT. Protein: CASSLNTGTSGDTQYF. The chain employs TRBV11-2 and TRBJ2-3; TRBD2 matches 8 bases. With V trimmed by 2 bases and J by 6 bases, 10 bases remained unmatched. Germline lookup yields CDR1 SGHAT and CDR2 FQNNGV. The CDR3 length is 16 residues.

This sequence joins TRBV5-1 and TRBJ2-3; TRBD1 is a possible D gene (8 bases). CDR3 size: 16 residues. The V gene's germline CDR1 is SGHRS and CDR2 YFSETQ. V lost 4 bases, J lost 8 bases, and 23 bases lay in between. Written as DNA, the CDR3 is TGCGCCAGCAGCCAAGGACAGGGAGGGATGATGGCTACGCAGTATTTT. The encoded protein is CASSQGQGGMMATQYF.